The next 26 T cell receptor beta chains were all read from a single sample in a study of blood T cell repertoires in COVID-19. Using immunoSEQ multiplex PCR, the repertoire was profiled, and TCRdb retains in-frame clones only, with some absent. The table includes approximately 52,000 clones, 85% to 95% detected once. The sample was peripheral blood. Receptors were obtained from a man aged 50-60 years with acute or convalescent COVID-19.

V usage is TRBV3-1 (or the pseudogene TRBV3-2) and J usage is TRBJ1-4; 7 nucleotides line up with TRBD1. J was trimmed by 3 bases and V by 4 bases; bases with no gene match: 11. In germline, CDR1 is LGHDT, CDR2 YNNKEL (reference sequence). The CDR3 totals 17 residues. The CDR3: CASSPQGVGAPNEKLFF. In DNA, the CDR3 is TGTGCCAGCAGCCCCCAGGGGGTAGGGGCCCCTAATGAAAAACTGTTTTTT.

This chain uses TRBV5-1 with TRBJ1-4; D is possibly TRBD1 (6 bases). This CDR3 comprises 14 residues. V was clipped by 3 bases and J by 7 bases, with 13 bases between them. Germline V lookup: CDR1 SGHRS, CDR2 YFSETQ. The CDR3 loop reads CASSSTGTSEKLFF. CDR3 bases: TGCGCCAGCAGCTCGACCGGGACAAGTGAAAAACTGTTTTTT. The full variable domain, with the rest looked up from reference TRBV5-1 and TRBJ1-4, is KAGVTQTPRYLIKTRGQQVTLSCSPISGHRSVSWYQQTPGQGLQFLFEYFSETQRNKGNFPGRFSGRQFSNSRSEMNVSTLELGDSALYLCASSSTGTSEKLFFGSGTQLSVL.

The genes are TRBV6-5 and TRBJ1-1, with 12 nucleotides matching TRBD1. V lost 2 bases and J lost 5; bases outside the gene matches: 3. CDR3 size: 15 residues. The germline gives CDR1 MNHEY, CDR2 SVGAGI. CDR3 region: CASSYGTGGRTEAFF. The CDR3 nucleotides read TGTGCCAGCAGTTACGGGACAGGGGGCAGAACTGAAGCTTTCTTT.

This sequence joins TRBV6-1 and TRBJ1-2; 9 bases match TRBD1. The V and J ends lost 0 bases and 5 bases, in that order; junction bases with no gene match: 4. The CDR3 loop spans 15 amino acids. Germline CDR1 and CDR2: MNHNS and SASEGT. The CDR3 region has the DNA TGTGCCAGCAGTGAAGCGGGACAGGGAGGATATGGCTACACCTTC. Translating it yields CASSEAGQGGYGYTF.

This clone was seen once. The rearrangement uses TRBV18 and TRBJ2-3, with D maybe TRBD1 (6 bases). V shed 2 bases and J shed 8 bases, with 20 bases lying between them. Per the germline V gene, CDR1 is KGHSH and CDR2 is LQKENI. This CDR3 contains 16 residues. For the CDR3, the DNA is TGTGCCAGCTCACCATTAGCTCCAGGGGATGAGGGTACGCAGTATTTT. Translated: CASSPLAPGDEGTQYF.

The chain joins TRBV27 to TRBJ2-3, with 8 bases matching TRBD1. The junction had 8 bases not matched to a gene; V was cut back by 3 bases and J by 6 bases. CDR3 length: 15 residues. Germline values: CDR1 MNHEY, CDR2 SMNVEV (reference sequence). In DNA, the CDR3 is TGTGCCAGCAGTTTCCGGCAGGGGGCCTTGGATACGCAGTATTTT. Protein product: CASSFRQGALDTQYF.

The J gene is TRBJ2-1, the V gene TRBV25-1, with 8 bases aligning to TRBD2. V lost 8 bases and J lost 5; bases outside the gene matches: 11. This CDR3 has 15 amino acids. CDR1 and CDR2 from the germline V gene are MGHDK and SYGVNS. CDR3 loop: CASSSAGERNNEQFF. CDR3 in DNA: TGTGCCAGCTCATCAGCGGGGGAACGGAACAATGAGCAGTTCTTC.

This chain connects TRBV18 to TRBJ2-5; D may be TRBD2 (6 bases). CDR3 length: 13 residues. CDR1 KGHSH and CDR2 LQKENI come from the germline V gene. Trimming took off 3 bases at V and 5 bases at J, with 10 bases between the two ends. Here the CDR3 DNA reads TGTGCCAGCTCACCGGGACTGATGGAGACCCAGTACTTC. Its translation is CASSPGLMETQYF.

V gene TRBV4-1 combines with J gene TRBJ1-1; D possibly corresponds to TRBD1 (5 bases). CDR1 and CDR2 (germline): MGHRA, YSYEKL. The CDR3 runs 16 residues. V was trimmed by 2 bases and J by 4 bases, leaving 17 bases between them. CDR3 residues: CASSQLGLREGTEAFF. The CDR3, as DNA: TGCGCCAGCAGCCAATTGGGGCTACGGGAGGGCACTGAAGCTTTCTTT.

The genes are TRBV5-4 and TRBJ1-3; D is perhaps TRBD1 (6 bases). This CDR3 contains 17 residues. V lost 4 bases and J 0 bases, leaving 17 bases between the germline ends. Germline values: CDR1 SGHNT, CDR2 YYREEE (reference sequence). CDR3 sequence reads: CASSEGGGRLSGNTIYF. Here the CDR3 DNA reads TGTGCCAGCAGCGAAGGCGGGGGCCGGCTCTCTGGAAACACCATATATTTT.

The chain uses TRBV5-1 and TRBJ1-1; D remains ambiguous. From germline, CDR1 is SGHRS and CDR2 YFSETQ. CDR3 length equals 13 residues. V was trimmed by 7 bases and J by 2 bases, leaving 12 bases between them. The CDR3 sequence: CASHESPNTEAFF. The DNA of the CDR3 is TGCGCCAGCCACGAAAGCCCTAACACTGAAGCTTTCTTT.

CDR3 nucleotide sequence: TGTGCCAGTAGTACCGTCAGCGGGCCAGACTACGAGCAGTACTTC. It translates to CASSTVSGPDYEQYF. V usage is TRBV19 and J usage is TRBJ2-7; possible D gene TRBD2, 6 bases. Trimming removed 4 bases at V and 3 bases at J, with 16 bases between. The CDR3 loop spans 15 amino acids. Germline CDR1 is LNHDA and CDR2 is SQIVND (reference sequence).

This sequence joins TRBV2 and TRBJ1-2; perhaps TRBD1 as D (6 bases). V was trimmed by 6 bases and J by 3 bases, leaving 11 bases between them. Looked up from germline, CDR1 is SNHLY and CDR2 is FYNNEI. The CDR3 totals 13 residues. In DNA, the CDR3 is TGTGCCAGCAGCCTAGGGGGAGACTATGGCTACACCTTC. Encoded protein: CASSLGGDYGYTF.

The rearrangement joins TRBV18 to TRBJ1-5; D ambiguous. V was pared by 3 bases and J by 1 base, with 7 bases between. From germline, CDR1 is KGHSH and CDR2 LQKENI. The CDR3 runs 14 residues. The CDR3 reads CASSPAGSNQPQHF. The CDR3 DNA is TGTGCCAGCTCACCGGCCGGGAGCAATCAGCCCCAGCATTTT.

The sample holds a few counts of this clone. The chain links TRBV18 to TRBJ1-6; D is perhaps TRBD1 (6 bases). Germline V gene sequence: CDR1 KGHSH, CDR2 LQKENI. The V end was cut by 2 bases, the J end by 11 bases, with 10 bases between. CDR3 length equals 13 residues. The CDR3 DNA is TGTGCCAGCTCACCAAAAGGGGGGGCACCCCTCCACTTT. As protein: CASSPKGGAPLHF.

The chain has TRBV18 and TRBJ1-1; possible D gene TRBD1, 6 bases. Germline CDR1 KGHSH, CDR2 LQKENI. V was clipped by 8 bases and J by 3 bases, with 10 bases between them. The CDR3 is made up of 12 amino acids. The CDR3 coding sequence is TGTGCCAGCGAGGGGGAAGACACTGAAGCTTTCTTT. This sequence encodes CASEGEDTEAFF.

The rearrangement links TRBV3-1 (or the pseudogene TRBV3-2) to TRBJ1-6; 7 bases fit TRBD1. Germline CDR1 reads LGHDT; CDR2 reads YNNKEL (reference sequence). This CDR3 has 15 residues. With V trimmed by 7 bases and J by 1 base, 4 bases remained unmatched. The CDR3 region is CASTSGGSYNSPLHF. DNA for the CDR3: TGTGCCAGCACCTCAGGGGGATCCTATAATTCACCCCTCCACTTT.

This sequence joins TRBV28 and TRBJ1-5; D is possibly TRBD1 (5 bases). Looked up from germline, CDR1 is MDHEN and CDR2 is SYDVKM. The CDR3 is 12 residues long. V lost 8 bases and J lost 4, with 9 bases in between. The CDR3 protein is CASLQVNQPQHF. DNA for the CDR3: TGTGCCAGCCTACAGGTTAATCAGCCCCAGCATTTT.

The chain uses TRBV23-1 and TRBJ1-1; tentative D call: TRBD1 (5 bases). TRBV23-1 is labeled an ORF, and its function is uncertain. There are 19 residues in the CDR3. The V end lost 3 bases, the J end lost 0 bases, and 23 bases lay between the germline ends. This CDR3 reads CASSQAPRVGSRMNTEAFF. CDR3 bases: TGCGCCAGCAGTCAGGCTCCCAGGGTAGGAAGCCGAATGAACACTGAAGCTTTCTTT.

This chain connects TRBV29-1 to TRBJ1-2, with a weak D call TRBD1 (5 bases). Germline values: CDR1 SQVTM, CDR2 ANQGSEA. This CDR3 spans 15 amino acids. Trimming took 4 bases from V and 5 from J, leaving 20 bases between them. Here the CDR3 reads CSVVPVSGLAYGYTF. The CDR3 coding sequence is TGCAGCGTTGTCCCGGTCTCAGGGCTGGCGTATGGCTACACCTTC.

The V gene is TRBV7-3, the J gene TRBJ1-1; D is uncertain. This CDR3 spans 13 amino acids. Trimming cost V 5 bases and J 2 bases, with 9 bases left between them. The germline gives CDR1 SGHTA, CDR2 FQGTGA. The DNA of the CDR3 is TGTGCCAGCAGCCGCGAACCCAACACTGAAGCTTTCTTT. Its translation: CASSREPNTEAFF.

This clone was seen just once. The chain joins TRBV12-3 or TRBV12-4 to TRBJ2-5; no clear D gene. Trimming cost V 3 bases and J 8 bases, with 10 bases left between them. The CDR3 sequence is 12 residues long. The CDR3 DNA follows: TGTGCCAGCAGTTTCTCGGGTGGAACCCAGTACTTC. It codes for CASSFSGGTQYF.

In nucleotides, the CDR3 is TGTGCCAGTAGTCTTCGGGCAGGGGGCCCCGGGGAGCTGTTTTTT. Translating gives CASSLRAGGPGELFF. The chain joins TRBV19 to TRBJ2-2, with 8 positions matching TRBD1. With 5 bases clipped from V and 6 bases from J, the junction kept 8 bases outside the gene matches. The germline V gene encodes CDR1 LNHDA and CDR2 SQIVND (reference sequence). CDR3 length: 15 amino acids.

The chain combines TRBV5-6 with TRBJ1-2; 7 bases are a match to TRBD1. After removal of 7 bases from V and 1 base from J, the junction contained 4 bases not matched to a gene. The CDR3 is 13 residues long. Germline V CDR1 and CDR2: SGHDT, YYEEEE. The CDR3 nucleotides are TGTGCCAGCGGACAGGCCCATAACTATGGCTACACCTTC. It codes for CASGQAHNYGYTF.

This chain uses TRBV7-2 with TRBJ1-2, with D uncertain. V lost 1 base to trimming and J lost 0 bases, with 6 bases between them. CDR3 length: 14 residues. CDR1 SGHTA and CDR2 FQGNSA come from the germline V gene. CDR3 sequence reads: CASSLGETNYGYTF. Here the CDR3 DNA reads TGTGCCAGCAGCTTAGGAGAGACTAACTATGGCTACACCTTC.

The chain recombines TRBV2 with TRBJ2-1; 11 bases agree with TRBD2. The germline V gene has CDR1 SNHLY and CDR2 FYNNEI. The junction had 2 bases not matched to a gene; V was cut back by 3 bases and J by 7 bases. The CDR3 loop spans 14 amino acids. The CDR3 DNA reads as TGTGCCAGCAGTGAGACTAGCGGGGCGAATGAGCAGTTCTTC. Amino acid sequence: CASSETSGANEQFF.